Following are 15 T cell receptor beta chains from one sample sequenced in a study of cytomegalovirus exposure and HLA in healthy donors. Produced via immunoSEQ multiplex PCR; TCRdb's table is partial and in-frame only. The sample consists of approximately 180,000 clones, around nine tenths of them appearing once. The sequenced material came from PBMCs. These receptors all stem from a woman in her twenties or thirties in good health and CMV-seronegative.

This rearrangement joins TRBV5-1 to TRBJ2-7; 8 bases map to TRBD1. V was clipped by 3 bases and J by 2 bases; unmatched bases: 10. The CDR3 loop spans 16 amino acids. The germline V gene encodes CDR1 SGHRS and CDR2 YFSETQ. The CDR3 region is CASSSGQGEFTYEQYF. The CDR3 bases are TGCGCCAGCAGCTCCGGACAGGGAGAATTCACCTACGAGCAGTACTTC.

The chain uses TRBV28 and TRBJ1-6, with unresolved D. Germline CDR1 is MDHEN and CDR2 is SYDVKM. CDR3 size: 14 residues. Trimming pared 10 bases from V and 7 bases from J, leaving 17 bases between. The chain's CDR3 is CAICSGWENSPLHF. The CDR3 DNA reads TGTGCCATCTGTAGTGGCTGGGAGAATTCACCCCTCCACTTT. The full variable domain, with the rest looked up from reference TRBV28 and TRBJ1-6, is DVKVTQSSRYLVKRTGEKVFLECVQDMDHENMFWYRQDPGLGLRLIYFSYDVKMKEKGDIPEGYSVSREKKERFSLILESASTNQTSMYLCAICSGWENSPLHFGNGTRLTVT.

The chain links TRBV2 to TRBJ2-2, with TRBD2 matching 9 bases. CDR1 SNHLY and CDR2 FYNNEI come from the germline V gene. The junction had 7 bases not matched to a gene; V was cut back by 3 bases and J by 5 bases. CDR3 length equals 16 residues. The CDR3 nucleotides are TGTGCCAGCAGTGATAAGCGGGGGGCCAGGACCGGGGAGCTGTTTTTT. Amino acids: CASSDKRGARTGELFF.

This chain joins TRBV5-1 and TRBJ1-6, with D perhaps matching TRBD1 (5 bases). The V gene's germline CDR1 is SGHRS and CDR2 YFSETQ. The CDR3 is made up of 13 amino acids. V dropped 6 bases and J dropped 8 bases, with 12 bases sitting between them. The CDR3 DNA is TGCGCCAGCATGGCGCAGGGCGATTCACCCCTCCACTTT. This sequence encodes CASMAQGDSPLHF.

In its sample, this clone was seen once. The CDR3 here is CASSLGTSGRYEQYF. The CDR3 DNA follows: TGCGCCAGCAGCTTGGGGACTAGCGGGCGGTACGAGCAGTACTTC. The chain carries TRBV5-1 and TRBJ2-7, with 11 bases identical to TRBD2. Looked up from germline, CDR1 is SGHRS and CDR2 is YFSETQ. The CDR3 contains 15 residues. The ends lost 0 bases at V and 4 bases at J; junction bases unmatched: 3.

CDR3 coding DNA: TGCGCCAGCACTGACAGAAATTCACCCCTCCACTTT. Residues: CASTDRNSPLHF. The J gene is TRBJ1-6, the V gene TRBV10-2, with D tentatively TRBD1 (5 bases). With 7 bases removed from V and 7 bases from J, the gap between germline ends came to 8 bases. Germline V gene lookup returns CDR1 WSHSY and CDR2 SAAADI. The CDR3 is made up of 12 amino acids.

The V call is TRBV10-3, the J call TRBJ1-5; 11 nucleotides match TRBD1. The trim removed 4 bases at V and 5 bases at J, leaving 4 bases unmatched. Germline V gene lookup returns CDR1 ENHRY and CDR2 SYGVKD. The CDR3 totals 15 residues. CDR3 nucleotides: TGTGCCATCAGTGTCGGGACAGGGGGTGATCAGCCCCAGCATTTT. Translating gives CAISVGTGGDQPQHF.

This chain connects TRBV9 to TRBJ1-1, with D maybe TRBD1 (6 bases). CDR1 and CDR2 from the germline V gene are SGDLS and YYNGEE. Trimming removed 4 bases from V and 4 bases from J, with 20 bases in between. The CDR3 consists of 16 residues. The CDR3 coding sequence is TGTGCCAGCAGCATGGCGTCACAGGGTGCCGGCACTGAAGCTTTCTTT. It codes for CASSMASQGAGTEAFF.

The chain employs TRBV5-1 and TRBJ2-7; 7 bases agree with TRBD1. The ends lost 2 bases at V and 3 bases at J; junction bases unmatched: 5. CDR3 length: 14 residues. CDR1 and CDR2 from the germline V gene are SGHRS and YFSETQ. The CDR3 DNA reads TGCGCCAGCAGCTTCGGGCAGGGGGACTACGAGCAGTACTTC. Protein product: CASSFGQGDYEQYF.

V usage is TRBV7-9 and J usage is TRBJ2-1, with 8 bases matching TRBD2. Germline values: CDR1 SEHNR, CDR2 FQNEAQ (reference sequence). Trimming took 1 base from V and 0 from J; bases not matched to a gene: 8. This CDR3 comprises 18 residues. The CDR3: CASSLEAGVPLSYNEQFF. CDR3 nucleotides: TGTGCCAGCAGCTTAGAAGCGGGGGTCCCCCTCTCCTACAATGAGCAGTTCTTC.

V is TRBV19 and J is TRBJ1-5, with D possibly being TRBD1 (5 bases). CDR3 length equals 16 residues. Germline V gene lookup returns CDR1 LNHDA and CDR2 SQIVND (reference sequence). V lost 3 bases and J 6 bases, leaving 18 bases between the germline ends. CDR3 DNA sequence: TGTGCCAGTAGTATGGTTGGGGGGGAGTCTGGTCAGCCCCAGCATTTT. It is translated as CASSMVGGESGQPQHF.

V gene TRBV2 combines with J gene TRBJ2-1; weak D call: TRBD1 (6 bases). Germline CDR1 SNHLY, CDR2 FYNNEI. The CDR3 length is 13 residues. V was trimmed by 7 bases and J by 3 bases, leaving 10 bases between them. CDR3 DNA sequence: TGTGCCAGCATAGGACAGAACTACAATGAGCAGTTCTTC. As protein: CASIGQNYNEQFF.

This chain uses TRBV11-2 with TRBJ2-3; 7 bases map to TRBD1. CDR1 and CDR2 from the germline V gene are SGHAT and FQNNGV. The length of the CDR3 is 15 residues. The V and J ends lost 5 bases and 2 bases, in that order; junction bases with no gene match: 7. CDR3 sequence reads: CASSASGQPTDTQYF. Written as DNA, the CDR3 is TGTGCCAGCAGCGCCTCGGGACAGCCCACAGATACGCAGTATTTT.

CDR3 amino acids: CASRKTGQETQYF. The DNA for the CDR3 is TGTGCCAGCAGGAAGACAGGGCAAGAGACCCAGTACTTC. The rearrangement links TRBV27 to TRBJ2-5, with 7 bases lining up with TRBD1. This CDR3 is built from 13 residues. Losses at the gene ends were 6 bases for V and 2 bases for J; bases not matched to a gene: 3. Germline assignment: CDR1 MNHEY and CDR2 SMNVEV (reference sequence).

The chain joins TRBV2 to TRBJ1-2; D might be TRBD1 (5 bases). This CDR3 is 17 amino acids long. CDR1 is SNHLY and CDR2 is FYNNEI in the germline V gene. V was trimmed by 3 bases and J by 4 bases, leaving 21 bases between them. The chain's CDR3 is CASSDNLGSGGSYGYTF. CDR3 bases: TGTGCCAGCAGTGATAACCTGGGGTCGGGGGGAAGCTATGGCTACACCTTC. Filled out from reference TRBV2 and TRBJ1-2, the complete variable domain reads EPEVTQTPSHQVTQMGQEVILRCVPISNHLYFYWYRQILGQKVEFLVSFYNNEISEKSEIFDDQFSVERPDGSNFTLKIRSTKLEDSAMYFCASSDNLGSGGSYGYTFGSGTRLTVV.